These 8 T cell receptor beta chains share one sample of origin, sequenced in a study of beta chain features in type 1 diabetes. Isolated RNA was reverse transcribed in full, so expressed TCRB transcripts were sequenced. Assay: immunoSEQ multiplex PCR; the TCRdb copy retains only in-frame clones and omits some. The data contain about 900,000 clones, around a sixth of them singletons. Sequencing was carried out using naive CD4+ T cells from blood. These receptors originate from a woman under 30 in good health.

This clone turned up a few times. This sequence joins TRBV5-1 and TRBJ2-7; 7 nucleotides align to TRBD2. The trim removed 2 bases at V and 2 bases at J, leaving 10 bases unmatched. Per the germline V gene, CDR1 is SGHRS and CDR2 is YFSETQ. The CDR3 is 16 residues long. CDR3 protein: CASSFLSGEGAYEQYF. The CDR3 DNA reads TGCGCCAGCAGCTTCCTAAGCGGGGAAGGGGCCTACGAGCAGTACTTC.

The J gene is TRBJ2-7, the V gene TRBV6-5; no clear D gene. The CDR3 has 13 amino acids. Germline V gene lookup returns CDR1 MNHEY and CDR2 SVGAGI. V was trimmed by 5 bases and J by 4 bases, leaving 12 bases between them. This CDR3 reads CASSALIKYEQYF. The CDR3 nucleotides read TGTGCCAGCAGTGCCCTGATCAAATACGAGCAGTACTTC.

This clone came up a few times. Other DNA sequences within the sample encode an identical CDR3. This chain uses TRBV19 with TRBJ2-3; no firm D call. CDR1 and CDR2 from the germline V gene are LNHDA and SQIVND (reference sequence). V gave up 3 bases and J gave up 2 bases, with 3 bases separating them. There are 12 residues in the CDR3. CDR3: CASSIDTDTQYF. CDR3 nucleotides: TGTGCCAGTAGTATTGACACAGATACGCAGTATTTT.

The chain has TRBV11-2 and TRBJ2-3, with D possibly being TRBD2 (6 bases). The germline V gene encodes CDR1 SGHAT and CDR2 FQNNGV. The CDR3 spans 16 residues. V dropped 2 bases and J dropped 3 bases, with 15 bases sitting between them. The CDR3 DNA is TGTGCCAGCAGCTTAAATCGGGAGATGCGGACAGATACGCAGTATTTT. It codes for CASSLNREMRTDTQYF.

This clone has only one observation. The chain employs TRBV18 and TRBJ1-1; D uncertain. CDR1 is KGHSH, CDR2 LQKENI, per germline. This CDR3 comprises 13 residues. V was cut by 7 bases and J by 3 bases, with 12 bases left in between. This chain's CDR3 is CASLVSQDTEAFF. Written as DNA, the CDR3 is TGTGCCAGCTTGGTCAGTCAAGACACTGAAGCTTTCTTT.

The chain has TRBV19 and TRBJ2-7; the D gene is possibly TRBD2 (5 bases). This CDR3 region has 14 residues. Germline V gives CDR1 LNHDA, CDR2 SQIVND (reference sequence). With 6 bases removed from V and 2 bases from J, the gap between germline ends came to 14 bases. CDR3 region: CASSAREGTYEQYF. The CDR3 DNA follows: TGTGCCAGTAGCGCGAGGGAAGGGACCTACGAGCAGTACTTC.

This clone was detected a few times. Other DNA sequences in the sample encode the same CDR3. The J gene is TRBJ2-5, the V gene TRBV7-2; D ambiguous. V dropped 4 bases and J dropped 2 bases, with 2 bases sitting between them. The CDR3 is 11 residues long. In germline, CDR1 is SGHTA, CDR2 FQGNSA. CDR3 loop: CASSYQETQYF. The DNA of the CDR3 is TGTGCCAGCAGCTATCAAGAGACCCAGTACTTC. Drawing the rest from reference TRBV7-2 and TRBJ2-5, the complete variable domain is GAGVSQSPSNKVTEKGKDVELRCDPISGHTALYWYRQSLGQGLEFLIYFQGNSAPDKSGLPSDRFSAERTGGSVSTLTIQRTQQEDSAVYLCASSYQETQYFGPGTRLLVL.

This clone occurred a few times. The chain links TRBV12-5 to TRBJ1-3; D is undetermined. The CDR3 is made up of 14 amino acids. The germline gives CDR1 LGHNT, CDR2 FRNRAP. V was clipped by 4 bases and J by 3 bases, with 10 bases between them. CDR3 sequence reads: CASGSGERGNTIYF. CDR3 nucleotides: TGTGCTAGTGGTTCAGGTGAACGTGGAAACACCATATATTTT. Full variable domain (outside the CDR3, taken from reference TRBV12-5 and TRBJ1-3): DARVTQTPRHKVTEMGQEVTMRCQPILGHNTVFWYRQTMMQGLELLAYFRNRAPLDDSGMPKDRFSAEMPDATLATLKIQPSEPRDSAVYFCASGSGERGNTIYFGEGSWLTVV.